This TCR beta chain was profiled in a study of blood T cell repertoires in COVID-19. Sequenced by immunoSEQ multiplex PCR; TCRdb stores in-frame clones only, minus some. The data hold around 65,000 clones, with 82% observed a single time. The clonotype was recovered from a human donor in a cohort sampled during active COVID-19. The sample comprised peripheral blood.

CDR3 amino acids: CASRGLAISGANVLTF. The CDR3 DNA follows: TGTGCCAGCAGGGGACTAGCTATCTCTGGGGCCAACGTCCTGACTTTC. The chain employs TRBV2 and TRBJ2-6, with 9 bases aligning to TRBD2. The trim removed 6 bases at V and 0 bases at J, leaving 3 bases unmatched. This CDR3 comprises 16 residues. Germline loops: CDR1 SNHLY, CDR2 FYNNEI.